This TCR beta chain was recovered during a study of CXCR3-negative and CXCR3-positive naive CD8 T cells. About the research overall: Sequencing yielded 120 million to 150 million TRB reads, roughly 1.5 +/- 0.3 million per library. Whole-study results and caveats: Hydrophobicity of TRB CDR3s was greater in CXCR3-positive naive cells than in CXCR3-negative naive cells.

This CDR3 spans 16 amino acids. Germline V gives CDR1 MNHEY, CDR2 SMNVEV (reference sequence). Note on this clonotype: Its antigen is undetermined.

Each TRB cDNA library was prepared by 5' RACE (with UMI labels). TCRdb derives one entry per CDR3 protein from the 5' RACE reads, leaving out DNA. Recorded for this sample: fewer than 90,000 distinct CDR3 sequences. The V gene is TRBV27, the J gene TRBJ2-2. The sample comprised naive CXCR3+ CD8+ T cells from blood. As for subset: CD45RO-CCR7+CD27+CD95- naive CD8+ T cells expressing CXCR3 (TNR3+). The TCR was taken from a human donor in good health. Some clones in this sample may be carry-over from other donors' samples. CDR3 sequence reads: CASSEMRRTNTGELFF.